This is a list of T cell receptor beta chains from one sample in a study of identifying expanded T cells in peripheral blood. TCRdb's table, derived via immunoSEQ multiplex PCR, lists solely in-frame clones and lacks some. The profile shows about 110,000 clones, 88% of them singletons. Sample: blood. These receptor sequences come from a person between 18 and 69 years old in good health. Each CDR3 is given with its conserved first and last residue. The order of the fields is J gene, clone size, V gene, D gene, CDR3 DNA, CDR3 protein. D genes are given only for firm matches. Not all rows give a size; the values are once, few, many and, for expanded clones, a class.

j_gene: TRBJ1-1; abundance: .; v_gene: TRBV11-2; d_gene: .; CDR3nt: TGTGCCAGCAGCTTAAGCCCAGGGGTTCCTGAAGCTTTCTTT; CDR3aa: CASSLSPGVPEAFF
j_gene: TRBJ2-7; abundance: .; v_gene: TRBV7-9; d_gene: TRBD2; CDR3nt: TGTGCCAGCATCGGCGGAGCGGGAGCTGGCGAGCAGTACTTC; CDR3aa: CASIGGAGAGEQYF
j_gene: TRBJ1-2; abundance: .; v_gene: TRBV19; d_gene: TRBD1; CDR3nt: TGTGCCAGTACCCCGACAGGGACACTAGGCTACACCTTC; CDR3aa: CASTPTGTLGYTF
j_gene: TRBJ2-5; abundance: .; v_gene: TRBV7-8; d_gene: TRBD2; CDR3nt: TGTGCCAGCAGCTCCAGGACTAGCGGGAGTTATGAGACCCAGTACTTC; CDR3aa: CASSSRTSGSYETQYF
j_gene: TRBJ1-5; abundance: .; v_gene: TRBV10-3; d_gene: TRBD1; CDR3nt: TGTGCCATCAGTGACCAACCAGGGAAACAGGGGGAAGGGGAACCCCAGCATTTT; CDR3aa: CAISDQPGKQGEGEPQHF
j_gene: TRBJ2-7; abundance: .; v_gene: TRBV4-1; d_gene: TRBD2; CDR3nt: TGCGCCAGCAGCCAACCCGGGACTATCAACTACGAGCAGTACTTC; CDR3aa: CASSQPGTINYEQYF
j_gene: TRBJ1-1; abundance: .; v_gene: TRBV7-2; d_gene: .; CDR3nt: TGTGCCAGCAGCTTACTAGGAAACACTGAAGCTTTCTTT; CDR3aa: CASSLLGNTEAFF
j_gene: TRBJ1-2; abundance: once; v_gene: TRBV10-1; d_gene: TRBD1; CDR3nt: TGCGCCAGCAGTGAGCCGACAGGGTGCGGTGGCTACACCTTC; CDR3aa: CASSEPTGCGGYTF
j_gene: TRBJ2-6; abundance: .; v_gene: TRBV10-1; d_gene: TRBD2; CDR3nt: TGCGCCAGCATCGGACTAGCGGGAGGGTCTGGGGCCAACGTCCTGACTTTC; CDR3aa: CASIGLAGGSGANVLTF
j_gene: TRBJ2-1; abundance: once; v_gene: TRBV5-1; d_gene: .; CDR3nt: TGCGCCAGCAGCAGCCGAGTTGAGCAGTTCTTC; CDR3aa: CASSSRVEQFF
j_gene: TRBJ2-1; abundance: .; v_gene: TRBV6-4; d_gene: .; CDR3nt: TGTGCCCGGAGGGGGGATGAGCAGTTCTTC; CDR3aa: CARRGDEQFF
j_gene: TRBJ2-7; abundance: .; v_gene: TRBV12-2; d_gene: .; CDR3nt: TGTGCAAGTTGCACAGGGGGTGGCAACTCCTACGAGCAGTACTTC; CDR3aa: CASCTGGGNSYEQYF
j_gene: TRBJ1-4; abundance: .; v_gene: TRBV19; d_gene: .; CDR3nt: TGTGCCAGTGGAGGTAGGGGGATCGGAACTAATGAAAAACTGTTTTTT; CDR3aa: CASGGRGIGTNEKLFF
j_gene: TRBJ2-1; abundance: .; v_gene: TRBV6-6; d_gene: .; CDR3nt: TGTGCCAGCAGTTTCGGGACTTTGGTCTACAATGAGCAGTTCTTC; CDR3aa: CASSFGTLVYNEQFF
j_gene: TRBJ2-5; abundance: .; v_gene: TRBV12-5; d_gene: TRBD1; CDR3nt: TGTGCTAGTGGTTGGGACCCTGGACAGGGGAGTGGGAAGACCCAGTACTTC; CDR3aa: CASGWDPGQGSGKTQYF
j_gene: TRBJ2-7; abundance: .; v_gene: TRBV28; d_gene: TRBD1; CDR3nt: TGTGCCAGCATTCCGGGACAGGGGCTTTCCTACGAGCAGTACTTC; CDR3aa: CASIPGQGLSYEQYF
j_gene: TRBJ2-7; abundance: .; v_gene: TRBV19; d_gene: TRBD1; CDR3nt: TGTGCCAGTAGTATTAGACCGGGACAGGGTACATCCTACGAGCAGTACTTC; CDR3aa: CASSIRPGQGTSYEQYF
j_gene: TRBJ1-2; abundance: once; v_gene: TRBV19; d_gene: .; CDR3nt: TGTGCCAGTAGTTCCAGGGCTCTCTATGGCTACACCTTC; CDR3aa: CASSSRALYGYTF
j_gene: TRBJ1-5; abundance: .; v_gene: TRBV15; d_gene: .; CDR3nt: TGTGCCACCAGCAGAGATGGGGGGGCCCAGCATTTT; CDR3aa: CATSRDGGAQHF
j_gene: TRBJ1-1; abundance: .; v_gene: TRBV7-2; d_gene: TRBD1; CDR3nt: TGTGCCAGCAGCCCGGGACAGGGTGGAACTGAAGCTTTCTTT; CDR3aa: CASSPGQGGTEAFF
j_gene: TRBJ2-3; abundance: .; v_gene: TRBV9; d_gene: TRBD2; CDR3nt: TGTGCCAGCAGCGGTAGACTAGCGGGGGGGCCTTCTCCTCTAACGAGCACAGATACGCAGTATTTT; CDR3aa: CASSGRLAGGPSPLTSTDTQYF
j_gene: TRBJ2-2; abundance: .; v_gene: TRBV4-2; d_gene: .; CDR3nt: TGTGCCAGCAGCCAAGAGAGGAACACCGGGGAGCTGTTTTTT; CDR3aa: CASSQERNTGELFF
j_gene: TRBJ2-6; abundance: .; v_gene: TRBV6-5; d_gene: .; CDR3nt: TGTGCCAGCAGTTACCAGACAGGGGCCAACGTCCTGACTTTC; CDR3aa: CASSYQTGANVLTF
j_gene: TRBJ1-1; abundance: .; v_gene: TRBV27; d_gene: .; CDR3nt: TGTGCCAGCAGTTTATTTTGGAACACTGAAGCTTTCTTT; CDR3aa: CASSLFWNTEAFF
j_gene: TRBJ2-7; abundance: .; v_gene: TRBV6-5; d_gene: .; CDR3nt: TGTGCCAGCAGTTGGAGGGGTAAACCCTACGAGCAGTACTTC; CDR3aa: CASSWRGKPYEQYF
j_gene: TRBJ2-1; abundance: .; v_gene: TRBV20-1; d_gene: .; CDR3nt: TGCAGTGCTAGGGCCGCCGGACAACGGTTCTTC; CDR3aa: CSARAAGQRFF
j_gene: TRBJ1-2; abundance: once; v_gene: TRBV5-1; d_gene: .; CDR3nt: TGCGCCAGCACCCCGGCGGGATTGTATGGCTACACCTTC; CDR3aa: CASTPAGLYGYTF
j_gene: TRBJ1-5; abundance: .; v_gene: TRBV19; d_gene: .; CDR3nt: TGTGCCAGTAGTATAATTCCCAGGGCCAATCAGCCCCAGCATTTT; CDR3aa: CASSIIPRANQPQHF
j_gene: TRBJ2-4; abundance: .; v_gene: TRBV7-2; d_gene: TRBD1; CDR3nt: TGTGCCAGCAGCTTAAGGGACAGGGACGTCTTAGCCAAAAACATTCAGTACTTC; CDR3aa: CASSLRDRDVLAKNIQYF
j_gene: TRBJ1-4; abundance: .; v_gene: TRBV7-2; d_gene: .; CDR3nt: TGTGCCAGCAGCCCAGAGGTGGGGGAAAAACTGTTTTTT; CDR3aa: CASSPEVGEKLFF
j_gene: TRBJ1-2; abundance: .; v_gene: TRBV7-9; d_gene: .; CDR3nt: TGTGCCAGCAGCTTAGGGGGATCGGACCTTGTGGGCTACACCTTC; CDR3aa: CASSLGGSDLVGYTF
j_gene: TRBJ1-5; abundance: .; v_gene: TRBV15; d_gene: .; CDR3nt: TGTGCCACCAGCAGAGATAATGGCAATCAGCCCCAGCATTTT; CDR3aa: CATSRDNGNQPQHF
j_gene: TRBJ1-1; abundance: .; v_gene: TRBV10-3; d_gene: TRBD1; CDR3nt: TGTGCCATCAGTGAAGGACAGGGGCCCGCTTTCTTT; CDR3aa: CAISEGQGPAFF
j_gene: TRBJ1-1; abundance: few; v_gene: TRBV7-9; d_gene: TRBD1; CDR3nt: TGTGCCAGCAGCCCGACAGGGGGAACTGAAGCTTTCTTT; CDR3aa: CASSPTGGTEAFF
j_gene: TRBJ2-3; abundance: .; v_gene: TRBV18; d_gene: TRBD2; CDR3nt: TGTGCCAGCTCACCAGTCCCAGCGGGAGGGTCCACAGATACGCAGTATTTT; CDR3aa: CASSPVPAGGSTDTQYF
j_gene: TRBJ2-5; abundance: .; v_gene: TRBV5-4; d_gene: .; CDR3nt: TGTGCCAGCAGCTTGGTGGGGACTCGACGGGAGACCCAGTACTTC; CDR3aa: CASSLVGTRRETQYF
j_gene: TRBJ2-1; abundance: .; v_gene: TRBV5-1; d_gene: .; CDR3nt: TGCGCCAGCAATAAGGGGGTATTTACCTACAATGAGCAGTTCTTC; CDR3aa: CASNKGVFTYNEQFF